This T cell receptor beta chain was recorded in a study of patients and donors after allogeneic stem cell transplantation. Trimming at V came to 6 bases and at J to 3 bases, leaving 7 bases not matched to a gene. The CDR3 runs to 16 residues. Germline V gives CDR1 MGHDK, CDR2 SYGVNS. TCRdb re-analysed the RT-PCR reads in MiXCR, keeping a single row per CDR3 protein. The table records more than 850,000 distinct CDR3 sequences, about a sixth of them present only once. This clonotype turned up a few times. The TCR sequence derives from a human donor who was either an allogeneic HSCT recipient or a stem cell or donor lymphocyte infusion donor (not recorded which). It is not recorded whose cells these are; they may come from a transplant donor. The rearrangement uses TRBV25-1 and TRBJ2-1; 11 bases align to TRBD2. Sequencing was done on a sample of blood, either unsorted or a sorted T cell fraction (not recorded which). The CDR3 loop reads CASSQTGLAVYNEQFF. Written as DNA, the CDR3 is TGTGCCAGCAGCCAGACGGGACTAGCGGTCTACAATGAGCAGTTCTTC.